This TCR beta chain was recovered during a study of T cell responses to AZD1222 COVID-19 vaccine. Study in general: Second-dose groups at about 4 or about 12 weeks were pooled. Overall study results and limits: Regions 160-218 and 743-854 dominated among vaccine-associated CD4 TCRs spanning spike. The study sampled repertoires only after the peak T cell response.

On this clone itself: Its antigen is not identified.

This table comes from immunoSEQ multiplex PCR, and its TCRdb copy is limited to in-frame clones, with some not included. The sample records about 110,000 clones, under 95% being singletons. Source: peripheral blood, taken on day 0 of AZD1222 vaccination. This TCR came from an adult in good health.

Here the CDR3 reads CASSLGGVSSGEKLFF. DNA for the CDR3: TGCGCCAGCAGCTTGGGAGGAGTGAGCAGCGGTGAAAAACTGTTTTTT. The rearrangement links TRBV5-1 to TRBJ1-4; no clear D gene. V lost 0 bases and J lost 7, with 16 bases in between. CDR3 length equals 16 residues. Germline V CDR1 and CDR2: SGHRS, YFSETQ. Looking up the rest from reference TRBV5-1 and TRBJ1-4 gives the full variable domain: KAGVTQTPRYLIKTRGQQVTLSCSPISGHRSVSWYQQTPGQGLQFLFEYFSETQRNKGNFPGRFSGRQFSNSRSEMNVSTLELGDSALYLCASSLGGVSSGEKLFFGSGTQLSVL.